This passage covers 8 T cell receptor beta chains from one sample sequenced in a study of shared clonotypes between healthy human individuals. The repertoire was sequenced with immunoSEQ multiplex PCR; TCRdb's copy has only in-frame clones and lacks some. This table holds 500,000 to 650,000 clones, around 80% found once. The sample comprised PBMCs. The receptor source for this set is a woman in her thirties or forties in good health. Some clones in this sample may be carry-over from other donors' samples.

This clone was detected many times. The CDR3 sequence: CSVERGAEQYF. DNA for the CDR3: TGCAGCGTTGAACGAGGAGCGGAGCAGTACTTC. This chain joins TRBV29-1 and TRBJ2-7; no firm D call. V lost 2 bases and J lost 7, with 9 bases in between. Germline V CDR1 and CDR2: SQVTM, ANQGSEA. The CDR3 spans 11 residues.

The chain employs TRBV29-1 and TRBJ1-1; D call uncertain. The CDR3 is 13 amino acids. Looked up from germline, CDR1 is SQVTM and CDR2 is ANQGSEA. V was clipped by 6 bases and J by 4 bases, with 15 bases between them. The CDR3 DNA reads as TGCAGCGTCTTGGGAGTGGGCGGCACTGAAGCTTTCTTT. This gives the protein CSVLGVGGTEAFF.

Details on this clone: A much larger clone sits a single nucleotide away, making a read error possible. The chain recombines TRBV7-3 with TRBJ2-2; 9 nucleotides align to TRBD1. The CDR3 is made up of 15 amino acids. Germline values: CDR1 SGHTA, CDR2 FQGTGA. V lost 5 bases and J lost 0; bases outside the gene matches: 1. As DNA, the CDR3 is TGTGCCAGCAGCCGGGACAGGGCGAACACCGGGGAGCTGTTTTTT. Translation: CASSRDRANTGELFF.

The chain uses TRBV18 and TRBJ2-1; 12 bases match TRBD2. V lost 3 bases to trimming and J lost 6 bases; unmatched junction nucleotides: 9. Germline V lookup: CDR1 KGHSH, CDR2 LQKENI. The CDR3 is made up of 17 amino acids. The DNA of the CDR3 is TGTGCCAGCTCACCTCGACTAGCGGGAGATAGTCCCAATGAGCAGTTCTTC. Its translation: CASSPRLAGDSPNEQFF.

This CDR3 is CASSLDRNGYTF. CDR3 coding DNA: TGTGCCAGCAGCTTGGACAGGAACGGCTACACCTTC. V and J are TRBV13 and TRBJ1-2, with TRBD1 identical over 7 bases. Germline CDR1 and CDR2: PRHDT and FYEKMQ (reference sequence). This CDR3 is 12 amino acids long. V lost 3 bases, J lost 8 bases, and 3 bases stayed unmatched. The full variable domain, completed using reference TRBV13 and TRBJ1-2, is AAGVIQSPRHLIKEKRETATLKCYPIPRHDTVYWYQQGPGQDPQFLISFYEKMQSDKGSIPDRFSAQQFSDYHSELNMSSLELGDSALYFCASSLDRNGYTFGSGTRLTVV.

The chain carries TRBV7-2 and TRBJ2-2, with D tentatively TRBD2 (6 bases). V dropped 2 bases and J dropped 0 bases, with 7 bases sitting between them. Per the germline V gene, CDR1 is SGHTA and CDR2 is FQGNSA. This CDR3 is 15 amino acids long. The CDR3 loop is CASSLRGTNTGELFF. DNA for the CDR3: TGTGCCAGCAGCTTACGCGGGACGAACACCGGGGAGCTGTTTTTT.

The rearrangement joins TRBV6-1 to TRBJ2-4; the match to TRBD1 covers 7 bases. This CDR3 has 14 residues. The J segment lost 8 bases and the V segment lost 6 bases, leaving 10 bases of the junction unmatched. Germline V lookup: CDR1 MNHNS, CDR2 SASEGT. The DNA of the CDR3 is TGTGCCAGCAGACCCGGACAGGCAAGTGACATTCAGTACTTC. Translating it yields CASRPGQASDIQYF.

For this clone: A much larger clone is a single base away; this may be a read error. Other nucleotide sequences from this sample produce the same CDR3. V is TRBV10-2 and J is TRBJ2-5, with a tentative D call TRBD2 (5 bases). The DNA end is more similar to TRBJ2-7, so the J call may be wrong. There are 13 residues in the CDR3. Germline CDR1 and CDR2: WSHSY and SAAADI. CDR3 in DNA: TGTGCCAGCGGTGAATGGCACTACTACGAGCAGTACTTC. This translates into CASGEWHYYEQYF.